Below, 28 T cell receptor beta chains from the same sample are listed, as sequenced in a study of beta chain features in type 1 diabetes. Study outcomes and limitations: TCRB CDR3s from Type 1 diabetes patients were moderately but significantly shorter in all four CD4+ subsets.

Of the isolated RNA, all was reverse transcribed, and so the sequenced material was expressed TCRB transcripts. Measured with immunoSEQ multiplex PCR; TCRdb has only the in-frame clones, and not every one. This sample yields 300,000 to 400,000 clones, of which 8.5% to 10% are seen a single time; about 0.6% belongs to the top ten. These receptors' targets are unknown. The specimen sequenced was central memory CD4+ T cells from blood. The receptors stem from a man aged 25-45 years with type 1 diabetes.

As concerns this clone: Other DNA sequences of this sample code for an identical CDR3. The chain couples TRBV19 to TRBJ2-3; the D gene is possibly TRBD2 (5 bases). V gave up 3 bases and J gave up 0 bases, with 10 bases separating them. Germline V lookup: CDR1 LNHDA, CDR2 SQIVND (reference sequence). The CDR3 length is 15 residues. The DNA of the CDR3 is TGTGCCAGTAGTATCCCAGGCGGGAGCACAGATACGCAGTATTTT. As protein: CASSIPGGSTDTQYF.

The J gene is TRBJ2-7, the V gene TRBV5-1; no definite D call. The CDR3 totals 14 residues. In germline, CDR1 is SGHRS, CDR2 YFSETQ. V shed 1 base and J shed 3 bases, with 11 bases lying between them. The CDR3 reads CASSLFGLDYEQYF. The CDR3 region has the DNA TGCGCCAGCAGCTTGTTCGGGCTCGACTACGAGCAGTACTTC.

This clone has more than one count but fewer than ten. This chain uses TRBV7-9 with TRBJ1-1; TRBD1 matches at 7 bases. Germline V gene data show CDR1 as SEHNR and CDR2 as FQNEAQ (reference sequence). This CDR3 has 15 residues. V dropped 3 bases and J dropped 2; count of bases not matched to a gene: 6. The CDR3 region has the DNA TGTGCCAGCAGCTTGTCCGGGACAGATAACACTGAAGCTTTCTTT. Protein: CASSLSGTDNTEAFF.

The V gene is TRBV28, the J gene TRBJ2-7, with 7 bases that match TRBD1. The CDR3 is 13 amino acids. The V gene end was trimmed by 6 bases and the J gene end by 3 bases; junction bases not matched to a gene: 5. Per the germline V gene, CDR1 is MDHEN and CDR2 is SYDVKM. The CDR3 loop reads CASSRGQSYEQYF. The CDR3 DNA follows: TGTGCCAGCAGCAGGGGACAGAGCTACGAGCAGTACTTC.

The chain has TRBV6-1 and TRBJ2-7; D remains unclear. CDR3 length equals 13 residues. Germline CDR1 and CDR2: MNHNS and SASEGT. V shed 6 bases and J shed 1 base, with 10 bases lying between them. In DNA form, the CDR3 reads TGTGCCAGCAGCGGCCAGTTTTCCTACGAGCAGTACTTC. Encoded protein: CASSGQFSYEQYF.

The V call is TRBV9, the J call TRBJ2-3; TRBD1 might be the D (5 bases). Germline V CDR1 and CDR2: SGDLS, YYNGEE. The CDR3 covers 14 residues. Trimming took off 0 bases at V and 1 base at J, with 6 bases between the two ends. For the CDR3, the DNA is TGTGCCAGCAGCGTAGCCAGGGGCACAGATACGCAGTATTTT. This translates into CASSVARGTDTQYF.

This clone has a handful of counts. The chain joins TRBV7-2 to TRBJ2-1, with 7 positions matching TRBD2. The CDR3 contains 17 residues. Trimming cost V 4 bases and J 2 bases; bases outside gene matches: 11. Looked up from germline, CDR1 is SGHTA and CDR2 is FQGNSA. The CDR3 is CASSSFYGGGTYNEQFF. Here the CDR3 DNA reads TGTGCCAGCAGCTCCTTTTACGGGGGAGGGACCTACAATGAGCAGTTCTTC.

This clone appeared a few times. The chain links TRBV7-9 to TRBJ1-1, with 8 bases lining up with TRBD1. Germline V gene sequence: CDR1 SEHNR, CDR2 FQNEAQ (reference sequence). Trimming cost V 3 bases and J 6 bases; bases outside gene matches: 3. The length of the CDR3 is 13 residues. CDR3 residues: CASSFGQGAEAFF. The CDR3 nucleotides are TGTGCCAGCAGCTTCGGACAGGGCGCTGAAGCTTTCTTT.

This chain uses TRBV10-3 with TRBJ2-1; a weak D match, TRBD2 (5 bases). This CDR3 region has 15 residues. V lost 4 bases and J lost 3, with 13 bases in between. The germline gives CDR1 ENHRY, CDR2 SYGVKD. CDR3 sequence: CAISAVDSVYNEQFF. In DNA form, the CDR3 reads TGTGCCATCAGTGCGGTGGACTCAGTCTACAATGAGCAGTTCTTC.

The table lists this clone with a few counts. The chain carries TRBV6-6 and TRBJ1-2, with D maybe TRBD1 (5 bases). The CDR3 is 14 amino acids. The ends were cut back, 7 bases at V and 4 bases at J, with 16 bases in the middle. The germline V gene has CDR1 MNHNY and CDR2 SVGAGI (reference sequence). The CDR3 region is CASTQGPEFYGYTF. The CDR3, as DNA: TGTGCCAGCACGCAGGGCCCGGAATTCTATGGCTACACCTTC.

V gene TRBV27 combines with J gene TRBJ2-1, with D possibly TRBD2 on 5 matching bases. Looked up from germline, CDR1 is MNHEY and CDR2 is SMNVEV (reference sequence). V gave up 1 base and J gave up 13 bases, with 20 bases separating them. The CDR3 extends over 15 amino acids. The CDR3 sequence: CASSLFSGREGFQFF. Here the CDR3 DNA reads TGTGCCAGCAGTTTATTCTCCGGTCGGGAAGGTTTTCAGTTCTTC.

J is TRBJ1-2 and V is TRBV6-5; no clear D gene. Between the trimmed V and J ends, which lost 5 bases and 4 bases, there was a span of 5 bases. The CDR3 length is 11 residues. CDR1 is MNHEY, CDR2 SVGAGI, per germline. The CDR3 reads CASSESYGYTF. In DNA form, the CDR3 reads TGTGCCAGCAGTGAGAGCTATGGCTACACCTTC.

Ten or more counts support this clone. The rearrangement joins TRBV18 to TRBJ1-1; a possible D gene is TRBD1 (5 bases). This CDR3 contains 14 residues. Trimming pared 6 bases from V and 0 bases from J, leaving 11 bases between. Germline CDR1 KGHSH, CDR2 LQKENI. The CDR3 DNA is TGTGCCAGCTCCTCCCAGGGTATGAACACTGAAGCTTTCTTT. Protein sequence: CASSSQGMNTEAFF.

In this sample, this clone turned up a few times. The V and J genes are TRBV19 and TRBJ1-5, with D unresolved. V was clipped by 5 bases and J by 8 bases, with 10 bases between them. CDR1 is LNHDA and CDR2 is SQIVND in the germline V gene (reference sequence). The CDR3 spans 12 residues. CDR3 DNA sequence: TGTGCCAGTAGTCCCCGGAAGGAGCCCCAGCATTTT. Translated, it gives CASSPRKEPQHF.

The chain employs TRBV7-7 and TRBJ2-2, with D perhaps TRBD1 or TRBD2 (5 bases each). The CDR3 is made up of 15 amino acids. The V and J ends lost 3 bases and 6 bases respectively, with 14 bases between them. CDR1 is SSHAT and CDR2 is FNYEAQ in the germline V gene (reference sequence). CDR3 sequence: CASSLGTPSAGELFF. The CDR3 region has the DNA TGTGCCAGCAGCTTGGGGACCCCCAGCGCCGGGGAGCTGTTTTTT.

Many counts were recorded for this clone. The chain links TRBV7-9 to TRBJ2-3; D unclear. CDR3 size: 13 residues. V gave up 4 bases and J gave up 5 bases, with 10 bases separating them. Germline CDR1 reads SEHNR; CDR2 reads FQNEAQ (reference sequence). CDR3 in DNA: TGTGCCAGCAGCTCGAGCTGGGGAGATACGCAGTATTTT. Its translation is CASSSSWGDTQYF. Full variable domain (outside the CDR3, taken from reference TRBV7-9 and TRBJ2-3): DTGVSQNPRHKITKRGQNVTFRCDPISEHNRLYWYRQTLGQGPEFLTYFQNEAQLEKSRLLSDRFSAERPKGSFSTLEIQRTEQGDSAMYLCASSSSWGDTQYFGPGTRLTVL.

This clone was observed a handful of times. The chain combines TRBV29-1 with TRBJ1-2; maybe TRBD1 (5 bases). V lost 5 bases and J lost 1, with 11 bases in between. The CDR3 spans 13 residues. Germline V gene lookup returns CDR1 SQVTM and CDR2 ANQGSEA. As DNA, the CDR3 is TGCAGCGTTTCCGTGGGGGGTAACTATGGCTACACCTTC. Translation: CSVSVGGNYGYTF.

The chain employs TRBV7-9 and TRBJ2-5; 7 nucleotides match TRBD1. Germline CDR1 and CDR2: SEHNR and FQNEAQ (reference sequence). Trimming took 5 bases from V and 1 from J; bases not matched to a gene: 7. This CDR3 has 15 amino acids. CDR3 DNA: TGTGCCAGCAGCAGGATAACAGGGGTCCAAGAGACCCAGTACTTC. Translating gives CASSRITGVQETQYF.

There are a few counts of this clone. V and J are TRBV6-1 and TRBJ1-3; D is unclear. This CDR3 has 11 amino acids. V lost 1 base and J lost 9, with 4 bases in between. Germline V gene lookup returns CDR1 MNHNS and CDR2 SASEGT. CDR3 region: CASSEETTIYF. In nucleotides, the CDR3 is TGTGCCAGCAGTGAAGAGACCACCATATATTTT.

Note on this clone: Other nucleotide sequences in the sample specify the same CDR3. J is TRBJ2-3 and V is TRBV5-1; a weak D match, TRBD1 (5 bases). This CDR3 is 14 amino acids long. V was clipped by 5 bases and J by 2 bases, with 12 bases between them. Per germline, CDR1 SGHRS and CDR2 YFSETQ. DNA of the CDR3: TGCGCCAGCAGTCCCGACAGAATCACAGATACGCAGTATTTT. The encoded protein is CASSPDRITDTQYF.

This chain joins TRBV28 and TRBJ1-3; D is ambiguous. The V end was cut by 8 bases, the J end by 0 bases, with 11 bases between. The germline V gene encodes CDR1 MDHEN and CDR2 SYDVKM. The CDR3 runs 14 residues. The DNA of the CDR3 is TGTGCCAGCTTACGTCCCCGCTCTGGAAACACCATATATTTT. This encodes CASLRPRSGNTIYF.

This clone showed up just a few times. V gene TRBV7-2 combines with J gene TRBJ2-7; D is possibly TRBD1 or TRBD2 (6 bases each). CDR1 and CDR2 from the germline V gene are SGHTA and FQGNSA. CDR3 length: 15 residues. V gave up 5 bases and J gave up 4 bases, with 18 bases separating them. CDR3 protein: CASSPKQGGLYEQYF. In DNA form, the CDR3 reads TGTGCCAGCAGCCCCAAACAGGGAGGATTGTACGAGCAGTACTTC.

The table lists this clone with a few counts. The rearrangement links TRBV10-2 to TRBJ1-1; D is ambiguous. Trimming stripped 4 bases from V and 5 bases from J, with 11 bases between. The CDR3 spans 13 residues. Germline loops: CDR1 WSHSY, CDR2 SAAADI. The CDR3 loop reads CASSGQSGTEAFF. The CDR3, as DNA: TGCGCCAGCAGTGGGCAGTCGGGGACTGAAGCTTTCTTT.

The CDR3, as DNA: TGTGCCAGCAGCTTAGCGGGAGTAAACACAGATACGCAGTATTTT. Its translation is CASSLAGVNTDTQYF. The gene calls are TRBV7-2 and TRBJ2-3, with D perhaps matching TRBD2 (5 bases). The CDR3 covers 15 residues. Germline assignment: CDR1 SGHTA and CDR2 FQGNSA. V was shortened by 0 bases and J by 2 bases, with 9 bases between the two germline ends. The variable domain in full, with the rest retrieved from reference TRBV7-2 and TRBJ2-3, is GAGVSQSPSNKVTEKGKDVELRCDPISGHTALYWYRQSLGQGLEFLIYFQGNSAPDKSGLPSDRFSAERTGGSVSTLTIQRTQQEDSAVYLCASSLAGVNTDTQYFGPGTRLTVL.

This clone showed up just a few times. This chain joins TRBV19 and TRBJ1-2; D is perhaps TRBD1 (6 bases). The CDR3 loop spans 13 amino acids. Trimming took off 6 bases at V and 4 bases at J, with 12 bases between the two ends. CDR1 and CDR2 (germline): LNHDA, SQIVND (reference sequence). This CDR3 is CASSARGPYGYTF. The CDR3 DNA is TGTGCCAGTAGCGCCAGGGGACCCTATGGCTACACCTTC.

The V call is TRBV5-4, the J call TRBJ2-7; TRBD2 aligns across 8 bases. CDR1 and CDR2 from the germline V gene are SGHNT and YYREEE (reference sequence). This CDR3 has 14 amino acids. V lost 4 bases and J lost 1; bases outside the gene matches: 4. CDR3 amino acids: CASSQAGVSYEQYF. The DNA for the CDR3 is TGTGCCAGCAGCCAAGCGGGAGTTTCCTACGAGCAGTACTTC.

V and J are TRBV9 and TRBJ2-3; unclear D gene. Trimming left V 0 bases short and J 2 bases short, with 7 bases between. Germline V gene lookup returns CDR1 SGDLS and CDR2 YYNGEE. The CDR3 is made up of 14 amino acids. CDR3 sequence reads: CASSVGEITDTQYF. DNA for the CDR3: TGTGCCAGCAGCGTAGGAGAGATCACAGATACGCAGTATTTT.

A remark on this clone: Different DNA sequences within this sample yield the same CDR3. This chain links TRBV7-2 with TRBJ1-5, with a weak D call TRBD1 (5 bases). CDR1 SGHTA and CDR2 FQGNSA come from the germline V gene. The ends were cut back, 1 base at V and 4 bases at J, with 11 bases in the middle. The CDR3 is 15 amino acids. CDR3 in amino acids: CASSLGGGGNQPQHF. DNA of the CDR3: TGTGCCAGCAGCTTAGGGGGGGGAGGGAATCAGCCCCAGCATTTT.